This T cell receptor beta chain originates from a study of blood T cells in healthy people across ages. General observations from the study: When set beside aged donors, long-lived donors presented more naive CD4+ cells and higher diversity.

The CDR3 consists of 14 residues. The V gene's germline CDR1 is MDHEN and CDR2 SYDVKM. V dropped 3 bases and J dropped 8; count of bases not matched to a gene: 7. Worth noting for this clonotype: Its antigen is not identified.

The use of a sample-barcoded 5' primer and a J-beta primer mix characterized a second PCR of roughly 6 to 12 cycles. MiXCR, run by TCRdb on the 5' RACE reads, gives a single entry per CDR3 protein. The table has approximately 960,000 distinct CDR3 sequences, 29% seen once. These data were also reused for a study on T cells of mothers and their children.

The source material was blood. The receptor was isolated from a woman between 35 and 50 years old in good health. The V and J genes are TRBV28 and TRBJ1-2; 9 bases line up with TRBD1. CDR3 nucleotide sequence: TGTGCCAGCAGTTTCTCAGGGACAGGGTGGGGCTACACCTTC. It encodes CASSFSGTGWGYTF.